A single sample is the source of the 29 T cell receptor beta chains below, sequenced in a study of blood T cell repertoires in COVID-19 (dated by TCRdb to the early 2020s). Library creation used the immunoSEQ multiplex PCR assay. In TCRdb, the immuneACCESS table is reduced to in-frame sequences with V and J assigned. These tables do not hold every clone; where another copy was compared, an unresolved V gene accounts for under half, and the others remain unexplained. This sample gives hundreds of thousands of clones in total; approximately 90% of them show up just once. The ten most abundant clones make up around 0.72% of the sample. Sequenced: peripheral blood. All receptors derive from a man in his forties with acute or convalescent COVID-19.

The CDR3 DNA is TGTGCCAGCCAACGATGGGCAGGGGGGAATCAGCCCCAGCATTTT. The encoded protein is CASQRWAGGNQPQHF. The chain links TRBV2 to TRBJ1-5; TRBD1 matches at 7 bases. V trimming: 8 bases; J trimming: 4 bases; junction bases outside the gene matches: 11. Germline V lookup: CDR1 SNHLY, CDR2 FYNNEI. This CDR3 is 15 amino acids long.

V usage is TRBV9 and J usage is TRBJ2-6, with a tentative D call TRBD2 (6 bases). CDR3 size: 15 residues. The V and J ends lost 3 bases and 2 bases respectively, with 9 bases between them. The germline CDR1 and CDR2 sequences are SGDLS and YYNGEE. This chain's CDR3 is CASSGRGTGANVLTF. In DNA, the CDR3 is TGTGCCAGCAGCGGACGGGGGACTGGGGCCAACGTCCTGACTTTC.

This chain links TRBV29-1 with TRBJ2-5; 10 positions match TRBD1. Germline V lookup: CDR1 SQVTM, CDR2 ANQGSEA. The V and J ends lost 4 bases and 5 bases, in that order; junction bases with no gene match: 4. This CDR3 spans 13 amino acids. The CDR3 bases are TGCAGCGTTGTAACGGGACAGGGGGAGACCCAGTACTTC. It is translated as CSVVTGQGETQYF.

This clone has only one observation. The chain is built from TRBV9 and TRBJ2-7; a possible D gene is TRBD2 (6 bases). The ends were cut back, 0 bases at V and 6 bases at J, with 13 bases in the middle. The CDR3 loop spans 14 amino acids. Germline V lookup: CDR1 SGDLS, CDR2 YYNGEE. The CDR3 nucleotides are TGTGCCAGCAGCGTAGGGACCCCCGGGGGCGAGCAGTACTTC. Translated, it gives CASSVGTPGGEQYF.

This chain joins TRBV19 and TRBJ2-5; D possibly corresponds to TRBD2 (5 bases). This CDR3 contains 14 residues. V was trimmed by 1 base and J by 4 bases, leaving 10 bases between them. The germline gives CDR1 LNHDA, CDR2 SQIVND (reference sequence). For the CDR3, the DNA is TGTGCCAGTAGTATAGGGACGGGGAGAGAGACCCAGTACTTC. This translates into CASSIGTGRETQYF.

The J gene is TRBJ2-2, the V gene TRBV4-2; TRBD1 might be the D (6 bases). The CDR3 contains 18 residues. In germline, CDR1 is LGHNA, CDR2 YNFKEQ. The V and J ends lost 0 bases and 7 bases respectively, with 21 bases between them. The CDR3 DNA sequence: TGTGCCAGCAGCCAAGATCAACAGGGCCCCCCGTTGAACGGGGAGCTGTTTTTT. This gives the protein CASSQDQQGPPLNGELFF.

V gene TRBV5-1 combines with J gene TRBJ2-1, with a tentative D call TRBD1 (6 bases). Germline CDR1 reads SGHRS; CDR2 reads YFSETQ. This CDR3 is built from 13 residues. Trimming removed 4 bases at V and 10 bases at J, with 15 bases between. In nucleotides, the CDR3 is TGCGCCAGCAGCGCAGACAGGAAAGGGGAGCAGTTCTTC. This gives the protein CASSADRKGEQFF.

V is TRBV19 and J is TRBJ2-7; D is ambiguous. The CDR3 runs 11 residues. Trimming stripped 6 bases from V and 1 base from J, with 4 bases between. Germline assignment: CDR1 LNHDA and CDR2 SQIVND (reference sequence). CDR3 protein: CASSSSYEQYF. DNA of the CDR3: TGTGCCAGTAGCTCGTCCTACGAGCAGTACTTC.

The chain has TRBV25-1 and TRBJ1-4, with 7 bases fitting TRBD1. The germline CDR1 and CDR2 sequences are MGHDK and SYGVNS. The CDR3 spans 15 residues. The junction had 7 bases not matched to a gene; V was cut back by 5 bases and J by 4 bases. The CDR3 sequence: CASSPRQGFNEKLFF. DNA of the CDR3: TGTGCCAGCAGTCCCCGACAGGGCTTTAATGAAAAACTGTTTTTT.

The rearrangement links TRBV27 to TRBJ2-1, with 10 bases fitting TRBD1. Germline V CDR1 and CDR2: MNHEY, SMNVEV (reference sequence). The CDR3 consists of 16 residues. V gave up 3 bases and J gave up 4 bases; unmatched junction bases: 6. The CDR3 bases are TGTGCCAGCAGTTTTAGGACAGGGGGGTATTACAATGAGCAGTTCTTC. Its translation: CASSFRTGGYYNEQFF.

This clone appeared a single time. One junction end does not reproduce the germline sequence, and a read error may be involved. The chain recombines TRBV11-1 with TRBJ1-2; D is undetermined. The germline V gene encodes CDR1 SGHAT and CDR2 FQDESV (reference sequence). The CDR3 spans 14 residues. CDR3 DNA: TGTGCCAGCAGCGTAGCGTCTAGAAACTATGGCTACACCTTC. This sequence encodes CASSVASRNYGYTF.

This clone was seen a few times. The chain is built from TRBV5-1 and TRBJ2-1, with D possibly matching TRBD2 (5 bases). Germline V gives CDR1 SGHRS, CDR2 YFSETQ. This CDR3 has 13 amino acids. V was trimmed by 2 bases and J by 6 bases, leaving 9 bases between them. CDR3 nucleotides: TGCGCCAGCAGCTTAGAGCGGACCAATGAGCAGTTCTTC. This codes for CASSLERTNEQFF.

The chain links TRBV5-1 to TRBJ2-3, with 7 bases that match TRBD2. The germline gives CDR1 SGHRS, CDR2 YFSETQ. Trimming at V came to 4 bases and at J to 2 bases, leaving 10 bases not matched to a gene. This CDR3 is 16 amino acids long. The CDR3 region is CASSAREAGPTDTQYF. In nucleotides, the CDR3 is TGCGCCAGCAGCGCCCGAGAAGCGGGGCCCACAGATACGCAGTATTTT. Combining the CDR3 with reference TRBV5-1 and TRBJ2-3 gives the whole variable domain KAGVTQTPRYLIKTRGQQVTLSCSPISGHRSVSWYQQTPGQGLQFLFEYFSETQRNKGNFPGRFSGRQFSNSRSEMNVSTLELGDSALYLCASSAREAGPTDTQYFGPGTRLTVL.

This chain connects TRBV29-1 to TRBJ2-7; 7 bases are a match to TRBD1. Per the germline V gene, CDR1 is SQVTM and CDR2 is ANQGSEA. After removal of 3 bases from V and 6 bases from J, the junction contained 2 bases not matched to a gene. The CDR3 has 11 residues. CDR3 amino acids: CSVDTGVEQYF. CDR3 nucleotides: TGCAGCGTTGACACAGGGGTCGAGCAGTACTTC.

V gene TRBV18 combines with J gene TRBJ1-1; D may be TRBD1 (6 bases). V lost 5 bases to trimming and J lost 1 base, with 11 bases between them. CDR3 length equals 14 residues. Germline CDR1 reads KGHSH; CDR2 reads LQKENI. This CDR3 reads CASSLGTQNTEAFF. The CDR3 nucleotides read TGTGCCAGCTCATTGGGGACACAGAACACTGAAGCTTTCTTT.

The chain recombines TRBV2 with TRBJ1-5; TRBD1 matches 8 bases. CDR1 is SNHLY, CDR2 FYNNEI, per germline. The length of the CDR3 is 15 residues. V shed 6 bases, J shed 5 bases, and the junction held 9 bases outside the gene matches. The DNA for the CDR3 is TGTGCCAGCAGCGAGAGGAGGACAGGGTATCAGCCCCAGCATTTT. This translates into CASSERRTGYQPQHF.

This chain connects TRBV4-2 to TRBJ2-1, with 10 bases that match TRBD2. CDR3 length equals 17 residues. Germline V gives CDR1 LGHNA, CDR2 YNFKEQ. The V gene end was trimmed by 2 bases and the J gene end by 0 bases; junction bases not matched to a gene: 4. As DNA, the CDR3 is TGTGCCAGCAGCCAACGGACTAGCGGATTCTCCTACAATGAGCAGTTCTTC. Residues: CASSQRTSGFSYNEQFF.

This clone occurred once. This chain uses TRBV12-2 with TRBJ1-5. TRBV12-2 is a known pseudogene. The CDR3 length is 17 residues. CDR3 nucleotide sequence: TGTGCAAGTCGCTGCAACCTGGGGGGTCGAGGCAATCAGCCCCAGCATTTT. Translating gives CASRCNLGGRGNQPQHF.

Written as DNA, the CDR3 is TGCGCCAGCAGCCAGCGTACAGGGACCAAGCAGTACTTC. Protein: CASSQRTGTKQYF. V gene TRBV4-3 combines with J gene TRBJ2-7; TRBD1 is a possible D gene (6 bases). Trimming cost V 3 bases and J 8 bases, with 14 bases left between them. Germline CDR1 LGHNA, CDR2 YSLEER. The CDR3 sequence is 13 residues long.

The chain combines TRBV7-8 with TRBJ2-5; 13 bases agree with TRBD2. Germline CDR1 reads SGHVS; CDR2 reads FQNEAQ. V was pared by 6 bases and J by 5 bases, with 18 bases of the junction left unmatched. The CDR3 runs to 19 residues. The CDR3 nucleotides read TGTGCCAGCAGTTCGGGACTAGCGGGACCGCTGGCCCAAATGGAGACCCAGTACTTC. Residues: CASSSGLAGPLAQMETQYF.

The V and J genes are TRBV29-1 and TRBJ2-7, with TRBD1 identical over 9 bases. The length of the CDR3 is 14 residues. Germline V CDR1 and CDR2: SQVTM, ANQGSEA. Unmatched junction bases numbered 11, after V lost 6 bases and J lost 5 bases. As DNA, the CDR3 is TGCAGCGTCGTAAGACCGGGACAGGGACACGAGCAGTACTTC. It encodes CSVVRPGQGHEQYF.

The chain combines TRBV25-1 with TRBJ2-1; possibly TRBD2 for D (5 bases). V lost 1 base and J lost 4, with 20 bases in between. The CDR3 extends over 18 amino acids. CDR1 and CDR2 from the germline V gene are MGHDK and SYGVNS. The CDR3 loop reads CASSELGRLLVGYNEQFF. CDR3 DNA: TGTGCCAGCAGTGAATTGGGGAGACTACTCGTCGGATACAATGAGCAGTTCTTC.

V gene TRBV5-1 combines with J gene TRBJ1-2; 7 nucleotides align to TRBD1. The V and J ends lost 1 base and 4 bases, in that order; junction bases with no gene match: 4. The CDR3 is 14 residues long. Germline CDR1 is SGHRS and CDR2 is YFSETQ. This CDR3 reads CASSLMDRFYGYTF. CDR3 coding DNA: TGCGCCAGCAGCTTGATGGACAGGTTCTATGGCTACACCTTC.

The V gene is TRBV27, the J gene TRBJ2-5; D gene unclear. Trimming took off 3 bases at V and 5 bases at J, with 16 bases between the two ends. CDR1 is MNHEY and CDR2 is SMNVEV in the germline V gene (reference sequence). The CDR3 runs 15 residues. CDR3 residues: CASSFRSLYGETQYF. The CDR3 DNA reads as TGTGCCAGCAGTTTCCGGTCTTTATACGGGGAGACCCAGTACTTC.

V usage is TRBV5-8 and J usage is TRBJ2-5; a possible D gene is TRBD1 (10 bases). The V gene lost 3 bases and the J gene lost 5 bases, with 17 bases spanning the gap. The V gene's germline CDR1 is SGHTS and CDR2 YDEGEE. The CDR3 runs 15 residues. CDR3 amino acids: CASSSLAGQGETQYF. The DNA for the CDR3 is TGTGCCAGCAGCTCCCTAGCGGGACAGGGGGAGACCCAGTACTTC. Full variable domain (rest looked up from reference TRBV5-8 and TRBJ2-5): EAGVTQSPTHLIKTRGQQATLRCSPISGHTSVYWYQQALGLGLQFLLWYDEGEERNRGNFPPRFSGRQFPNYSSELNVNALELEDSALYLCASSSLAGQGETQYFGPGTRLLVL.

Only a few counts were recorded for this clone. CDR3 nucleotides: TGTGCCAGCAGGTCCCAATACACCACAGATACGCAGTATTTT. The encoded protein is CASRSQYTTDTQYF. The chain recombines TRBV6-5 with TRBJ2-3; no definite D call. Trimming cost V 6 bases and J 2 bases, with 12 bases left between them. The CDR3 totals 14 residues. Germline-derived CDR1 and CDR2 are MNHEY and SVGAGI.

CDR3 loop: CASSQVGGTGSEQYF. The CDR3 coding sequence is TGTGCCAGCAGCCAAGTAGGGGGGACAGGTTCCGAGCAGTACTTC. The V and J genes are TRBV3-1 (or the pseudogene TRBV3-2) and TRBJ2-7; 8 nucleotides align to TRBD1. The V segment lost 1 base and the J segment 6 bases; nucleotides outside the gene matches: 8. Germline CDR1 LGHDT, CDR2 YNNKEL (reference sequence). The CDR3 is 15 amino acids.

This clone occurred a few times. CDR3 nucleotides: TGTGCCAGCAGCCCCCAGGACAGGGTTTACGAGCAGTACTTC. As protein: CASSPQDRVYEQYF. The V and J genes are TRBV3-1 (or the pseudogene TRBV3-2) and TRBJ2-7; 8 nucleotides match TRBD1. The CDR3 spans 14 residues. Per germline, CDR1 LGHDT and CDR2 YNNKEL (reference sequence). J gave up 4 bases and V 4 bases, and 6 bases lay outside the gene matches.

The chain couples TRBV14 to TRBJ2-5, with a tentative D call TRBD2 (5 bases). CDR1 is SGHDN and CDR2 is FVKESK in the germline V gene. The CDR3 extends over 13 amino acids. The V end lost 0 bases, the J end lost 3 bases, and 5 bases lay between the germline ends. CDR3 region: CASSQEEEETQYF. DNA of the CDR3: TGTGCCAGCAGCCAAGAGGAGGAAGAGACCCAGTACTTC.